Below, 21 T cell receptor beta chains from the same sample are listed, as sequenced in a study of cytomegalovirus exposure and HLA in healthy donors. PCR involved 60 Vbeta and 13 Jbeta primers. The assay was immunoSEQ multiplex PCR, and TCRdb's table has in-frame clones only and misses some. The sample yields around 200,000 clones, about 79% seen once. Source material: PBMCs. These receptors came from a girl aged 2 to 10 in good health and CMV-seropositive.

This chain links TRBV4-1 with TRBJ2-5, with 10 bases matching TRBD2. This CDR3 contains 19 residues. V trimming: 1 base; J trimming: 1 base; junction bases outside the gene matches: 12. Germline V gene sequence: CDR1 MGHRA, CDR2 YSYEKL. CDR3 loop: CASSQVLGFASGSQETQYF. The DNA of the CDR3 is TGCGCCAGCAGCCAAGTTCTAGGATTTGCTAGCGGGAGCCAAGAGACCCAGTACTTC.

CDR3 nucleotide sequence: TGTGCCAGCAGTACCCCGGGACAGGGGATAACGGATAATTCACCCCTCCACTTT. It is translated as CASSTPGQGITDNSPLHF. V and J are TRBV5-5 and TRBJ1-6; 10 positions agree with TRBD1. J was trimmed by 5 bases and V by 5 bases; bases with no gene match: 13. The CDR3 runs to 18 residues. Per germline, CDR1 SGHKS and CDR2 YYEKEE (reference sequence).

The chain has TRBV5-6 and TRBJ2-7; TRBD2 is a possible D gene (5 bases). V lost 6 bases and J lost 4, with 8 bases in between. Germline assignment: CDR1 SGHDT and CDR2 YYEEEE. The CDR3 is 11 residues long. In nucleotides, the CDR3 is TGTGCCAGCACCGAGGGATACGAGCAGTACTTC. Protein sequence: CASTEGYEQYF.

Turning to this clone: Sequence at one end of the junction differs from germline and may be a read error. V and J are TRBV7-9 and TRBJ1-2; D might be TRBD1 (5 bases). This CDR3 has 16 amino acids. The germline V gene encodes CDR1 SEHNR and CDR2 FQNEAQ (reference sequence). The CDR3, as DNA: TGTTCCAGCAGCTTAGAGGCCAGGGATGTGGGCTATGGCTACACCTTC. It specifies CSSSLEARDVGYGYTF.

V usage is TRBV5-1 and J usage is TRBJ2-7, with a possible D match to TRBD1 (6 bases). V lost 4 bases, J lost 3 bases, and 11 bases lay in between. Germline lookup yields CDR1 SGHRS and CDR2 YFSETQ. The CDR3 is 13 amino acids. The CDR3 DNA sequence: TGCGCCAGCAGCCGGGACATGTTCTACGAGCAGTACTTC. Its translation: CASSRDMFYEQYF.

There are a few counts of this clone. The J gene is TRBJ1-1, the V gene TRBV2; D perhaps matches TRBD1 (5 bases). From germline, CDR1 is SNHLY and CDR2 FYNNEI. The CDR3 covers 15 residues. V gave up 4 bases and J gave up 1 base, with 13 bases separating them. The CDR3 loop reads CASSVTGVPNTEAFF. The CDR3 DNA follows: TGTGCCAGCAGTGTGACGGGGGTCCCGAACACTGAAGCTTTCTTT.

This clone has a handful of counts. The chain combines TRBV5-1 with TRBJ1-1; no firm D call. Germline V lookup: CDR1 SGHRS, CDR2 YFSETQ. Trimming left V 4 bases short and J 2 bases short, with 15 bases between. The CDR3 is made up of 15 amino acids. In DNA, the CDR3 is TGCGCCAGCAGCCCCACGCTTCCCGGTAACACTGAAGCTTTCTTT. Translation gives CASSPTLPGNTEAFF. Drawing the rest from reference TRBV5-1 and TRBJ1-1, the complete variable domain is KAGVTQTPRYLIKTRGQQVTLSCSPISGHRSVSWYQQTPGQGLQFLFEYFSETQRNKGNFPGRFSGRQFSNSRSEMNVSTLELGDSALYLCASSPTLPGNTEAFFGQGTRLTVV.

The chain joins TRBV5-8 to TRBJ2-3; no clear D. Germline V CDR1 and CDR2: SGHTS, YDEGEE. V shed 2 bases and J shed 5 bases, with 15 bases lying between them. The CDR3 contains 15 residues. In DNA form, the CDR3 reads TGTGCCAGCAGCTTTAGCACGGGTTATAAAGATACGCAGTATTTT. Translation: CASSFSTGYKDTQYF.

This sequence joins TRBV13 and TRBJ2-5; unclear D gene. CDR3 length: 14 amino acids. Germline CDR1 and CDR2: PRHDT and FYEKMQ (reference sequence). V was trimmed by 5 bases and J by 3 bases, leaving 13 bases between them. In DNA form, the CDR3 reads TGTGCCAGCAGCCTCGGCCGGGTGGAAGAGACCCAGTACTTC. It translates to CASSLGRVEETQYF.

This clone was recorded once. V is TRBV4-1 and J is TRBJ2-3, with D unclear. V lost 1 base, J lost 2 bases, and 10 bases lay in between. The CDR3 contains 15 residues. Germline CDR1 is MGHRA and CDR2 is YSYEKL. The CDR3 coding sequence is TGCGCCAGCAGCCAAGTCTACAGTCCCACAGATACGCAGTATTTT. Translating it yields CASSQVYSPTDTQYF.

The chain has TRBV29-1 and TRBJ2-7; 9 bases fit TRBD1. The CDR3 length is 14 residues. V was pared by 3 bases and J by 6 bases, with 9 bases of the junction left unmatched. CDR1 is SQVTM and CDR2 is ANQGSEA in the germline V gene. In DNA form, the CDR3 reads TGCAGCGTTGATATCGGACAGGGGATCAGCGAGCAGTACTTC. It codes for CSVDIGQGISEQYF.

V is TRBV18 and J is TRBJ1-1, with unresolved D. Germline lookup yields CDR1 KGHSH and CDR2 LQKENI. Trimming removed 2 bases at V and 4 bases at J, with 5 bases between. The CDR3 extends over 12 amino acids. The CDR3: CASSPGSTEAFF. CDR3 sequence (DNA): TGTGCCAGCTCACCAGGTAGCACTGAAGCTTTCTTT.

The rearrangement joins TRBV10-2 to TRBJ2-1, with 7 bases matching TRBD1. This CDR3 is 18 amino acids long. The trim removed 3 bases at V and 8 bases at J, leaving 19 bases unmatched. Germline V CDR1 and CDR2: WSHSY, SAAADI. CDR3 nucleotide sequence: TGCGCCAGCAGTGATCAGGGGGAGACTGTACTGTTCCCCGATGAGCAGTTCTTC. This sequence encodes CASSDQGETVLFPDEQFF.

This clone was recorded a few times. CDR3 DNA: TGCGCCAGCAGCTGGGGACAGGGGAATAATGAAAAACTGTTTTTT. This translates into CASSWGQGNNEKLFF. The chain combines TRBV5-1 with TRBJ1-4, with 10 bases lining up with TRBD1. Looked up from germline, CDR1 is SGHRS and CDR2 is YFSETQ. This CDR3 is 15 amino acids long. The ends lost 3 bases at V and 4 bases at J; junction bases unmatched: 3.

This chain uses TRBV29-1 with TRBJ2-1, with D tentatively TRBD2 (7 bases). The CDR3 consists of 15 residues. The germline V gene encodes CDR1 SQVTM and CDR2 ANQGSEA. The CDR3 DNA sequence: TGCAGTGCCGAGAGGGGGGGCCCCGTTTACAATGAGCAGTTCTTC. It yields the protein CSAERGGPVYNEQFF.

This chain uses TRBV5-1 with TRBJ1-2; D might be TRBD1 (5 bases). The CDR3 runs 14 residues. Germline assignment: CDR1 SGHRS and CDR2 YFSETQ. The V and J ends lost 0 bases and 4 bases respectively, with 10 bases between them. In DNA, the CDR3 is TGCGCCAGCAGCTTGGGTCCCGGGGGCTATGGCTACACCTTC. Translated: CASSLGPGGYGYTF.

The J gene is TRBJ1-3, the V gene TRBV19; no definite D call. The V gene lost 7 bases and the J gene lost 2 bases, with 18 bases spanning the gap. The CDR3 runs to 16 residues. Per germline, CDR1 LNHDA and CDR2 SQIVND (reference sequence). The CDR3 loop reads CASTLTSGFPGNTIYF. The CDR3 nucleotides are TGTGCCAGTACCCTGACATCGGGGTTCCCTGGAAACACCATATATTTT.

This clone was detected only a few times. V and J are TRBV5-1 and TRBJ2-7; D is undetermined. The ends were cut back, 0 bases at V and 3 bases at J, with 7 bases in the middle. CDR1 is SGHRS, CDR2 YFSETQ, per germline. The CDR3 has 13 amino acids. The CDR3 here is CASSLEAGYEQYF. DNA for the CDR3: TGCGCCAGCAGCTTGGAGGCAGGCTACGAGCAGTACTTC. Supplemented by reference TRBV5-1 and TRBJ2-7, the full variable domain reads KAGVTQTPRYLIKTRGQQVTLSCSPISGHRSVSWYQQTPGQGLQFLFEYFSETQRNKGNFPGRFSGRQFSNSRSEMNVSTLELGDSALYLCASSLEAGYEQYFGPGTRLTVT.

This clone occurred a few times. The rearrangement uses TRBV6-1 and TRBJ1-1, with a possible D match to TRBD1 (6 bases). Trimming shortened V by 6 bases and J by 2 bases, and 10 bases separated the two germline ends. Germline V lookup: CDR1 MNHNS, CDR2 SASEGT. The CDR3 length is 13 residues. CDR3 in DNA: TGTGCCAGCAGAACAGGGTCAAACACTGAAGCTTTCTTT. Its protein product is CASRTGSNTEAFF.

The chain employs TRBV28 and TRBJ2-7; D gene unclear. This CDR3 is built from 13 residues. Trimming removed 1 base from V and 3 bases from J, with 7 bases in between. The germline gives CDR1 MDHEN, CDR2 SYDVKM. DNA for the CDR3: TGTGCCAGCAGTTTATACAAATTCTACGAGCAGTACTTC. This encodes CASSLYKFYEQYF.

This chain joins TRBV5-4 and TRBJ2-7; TRBD1 agrees at 7 bases. CDR1 and CDR2 from the germline V gene are SGHNT and YYREEE (reference sequence). The junction had 9 bases not matched to a gene; V was cut back by 4 bases and J by 2 bases. There are 15 residues in the CDR3. The CDR3 sequence: CASSGGQGDTYEQYF. The DNA for the CDR3 is TGTGCCAGCAGCGGGGGCCAGGGGGACACCTACGAGCAGTACTTC. Combining the CDR3 with reference TRBV5-4 and TRBJ2-7 gives the whole variable domain ETGVTQSPTHLIKTRGQQVTLRCSSQSGHNTVSWYQQALGQGPQFIFQYYREEENGRGNFPPRFSGLQFPNYSSELNVNALELDDSALYLCASSGGQGDTYEQYFGPGTRLTVT.